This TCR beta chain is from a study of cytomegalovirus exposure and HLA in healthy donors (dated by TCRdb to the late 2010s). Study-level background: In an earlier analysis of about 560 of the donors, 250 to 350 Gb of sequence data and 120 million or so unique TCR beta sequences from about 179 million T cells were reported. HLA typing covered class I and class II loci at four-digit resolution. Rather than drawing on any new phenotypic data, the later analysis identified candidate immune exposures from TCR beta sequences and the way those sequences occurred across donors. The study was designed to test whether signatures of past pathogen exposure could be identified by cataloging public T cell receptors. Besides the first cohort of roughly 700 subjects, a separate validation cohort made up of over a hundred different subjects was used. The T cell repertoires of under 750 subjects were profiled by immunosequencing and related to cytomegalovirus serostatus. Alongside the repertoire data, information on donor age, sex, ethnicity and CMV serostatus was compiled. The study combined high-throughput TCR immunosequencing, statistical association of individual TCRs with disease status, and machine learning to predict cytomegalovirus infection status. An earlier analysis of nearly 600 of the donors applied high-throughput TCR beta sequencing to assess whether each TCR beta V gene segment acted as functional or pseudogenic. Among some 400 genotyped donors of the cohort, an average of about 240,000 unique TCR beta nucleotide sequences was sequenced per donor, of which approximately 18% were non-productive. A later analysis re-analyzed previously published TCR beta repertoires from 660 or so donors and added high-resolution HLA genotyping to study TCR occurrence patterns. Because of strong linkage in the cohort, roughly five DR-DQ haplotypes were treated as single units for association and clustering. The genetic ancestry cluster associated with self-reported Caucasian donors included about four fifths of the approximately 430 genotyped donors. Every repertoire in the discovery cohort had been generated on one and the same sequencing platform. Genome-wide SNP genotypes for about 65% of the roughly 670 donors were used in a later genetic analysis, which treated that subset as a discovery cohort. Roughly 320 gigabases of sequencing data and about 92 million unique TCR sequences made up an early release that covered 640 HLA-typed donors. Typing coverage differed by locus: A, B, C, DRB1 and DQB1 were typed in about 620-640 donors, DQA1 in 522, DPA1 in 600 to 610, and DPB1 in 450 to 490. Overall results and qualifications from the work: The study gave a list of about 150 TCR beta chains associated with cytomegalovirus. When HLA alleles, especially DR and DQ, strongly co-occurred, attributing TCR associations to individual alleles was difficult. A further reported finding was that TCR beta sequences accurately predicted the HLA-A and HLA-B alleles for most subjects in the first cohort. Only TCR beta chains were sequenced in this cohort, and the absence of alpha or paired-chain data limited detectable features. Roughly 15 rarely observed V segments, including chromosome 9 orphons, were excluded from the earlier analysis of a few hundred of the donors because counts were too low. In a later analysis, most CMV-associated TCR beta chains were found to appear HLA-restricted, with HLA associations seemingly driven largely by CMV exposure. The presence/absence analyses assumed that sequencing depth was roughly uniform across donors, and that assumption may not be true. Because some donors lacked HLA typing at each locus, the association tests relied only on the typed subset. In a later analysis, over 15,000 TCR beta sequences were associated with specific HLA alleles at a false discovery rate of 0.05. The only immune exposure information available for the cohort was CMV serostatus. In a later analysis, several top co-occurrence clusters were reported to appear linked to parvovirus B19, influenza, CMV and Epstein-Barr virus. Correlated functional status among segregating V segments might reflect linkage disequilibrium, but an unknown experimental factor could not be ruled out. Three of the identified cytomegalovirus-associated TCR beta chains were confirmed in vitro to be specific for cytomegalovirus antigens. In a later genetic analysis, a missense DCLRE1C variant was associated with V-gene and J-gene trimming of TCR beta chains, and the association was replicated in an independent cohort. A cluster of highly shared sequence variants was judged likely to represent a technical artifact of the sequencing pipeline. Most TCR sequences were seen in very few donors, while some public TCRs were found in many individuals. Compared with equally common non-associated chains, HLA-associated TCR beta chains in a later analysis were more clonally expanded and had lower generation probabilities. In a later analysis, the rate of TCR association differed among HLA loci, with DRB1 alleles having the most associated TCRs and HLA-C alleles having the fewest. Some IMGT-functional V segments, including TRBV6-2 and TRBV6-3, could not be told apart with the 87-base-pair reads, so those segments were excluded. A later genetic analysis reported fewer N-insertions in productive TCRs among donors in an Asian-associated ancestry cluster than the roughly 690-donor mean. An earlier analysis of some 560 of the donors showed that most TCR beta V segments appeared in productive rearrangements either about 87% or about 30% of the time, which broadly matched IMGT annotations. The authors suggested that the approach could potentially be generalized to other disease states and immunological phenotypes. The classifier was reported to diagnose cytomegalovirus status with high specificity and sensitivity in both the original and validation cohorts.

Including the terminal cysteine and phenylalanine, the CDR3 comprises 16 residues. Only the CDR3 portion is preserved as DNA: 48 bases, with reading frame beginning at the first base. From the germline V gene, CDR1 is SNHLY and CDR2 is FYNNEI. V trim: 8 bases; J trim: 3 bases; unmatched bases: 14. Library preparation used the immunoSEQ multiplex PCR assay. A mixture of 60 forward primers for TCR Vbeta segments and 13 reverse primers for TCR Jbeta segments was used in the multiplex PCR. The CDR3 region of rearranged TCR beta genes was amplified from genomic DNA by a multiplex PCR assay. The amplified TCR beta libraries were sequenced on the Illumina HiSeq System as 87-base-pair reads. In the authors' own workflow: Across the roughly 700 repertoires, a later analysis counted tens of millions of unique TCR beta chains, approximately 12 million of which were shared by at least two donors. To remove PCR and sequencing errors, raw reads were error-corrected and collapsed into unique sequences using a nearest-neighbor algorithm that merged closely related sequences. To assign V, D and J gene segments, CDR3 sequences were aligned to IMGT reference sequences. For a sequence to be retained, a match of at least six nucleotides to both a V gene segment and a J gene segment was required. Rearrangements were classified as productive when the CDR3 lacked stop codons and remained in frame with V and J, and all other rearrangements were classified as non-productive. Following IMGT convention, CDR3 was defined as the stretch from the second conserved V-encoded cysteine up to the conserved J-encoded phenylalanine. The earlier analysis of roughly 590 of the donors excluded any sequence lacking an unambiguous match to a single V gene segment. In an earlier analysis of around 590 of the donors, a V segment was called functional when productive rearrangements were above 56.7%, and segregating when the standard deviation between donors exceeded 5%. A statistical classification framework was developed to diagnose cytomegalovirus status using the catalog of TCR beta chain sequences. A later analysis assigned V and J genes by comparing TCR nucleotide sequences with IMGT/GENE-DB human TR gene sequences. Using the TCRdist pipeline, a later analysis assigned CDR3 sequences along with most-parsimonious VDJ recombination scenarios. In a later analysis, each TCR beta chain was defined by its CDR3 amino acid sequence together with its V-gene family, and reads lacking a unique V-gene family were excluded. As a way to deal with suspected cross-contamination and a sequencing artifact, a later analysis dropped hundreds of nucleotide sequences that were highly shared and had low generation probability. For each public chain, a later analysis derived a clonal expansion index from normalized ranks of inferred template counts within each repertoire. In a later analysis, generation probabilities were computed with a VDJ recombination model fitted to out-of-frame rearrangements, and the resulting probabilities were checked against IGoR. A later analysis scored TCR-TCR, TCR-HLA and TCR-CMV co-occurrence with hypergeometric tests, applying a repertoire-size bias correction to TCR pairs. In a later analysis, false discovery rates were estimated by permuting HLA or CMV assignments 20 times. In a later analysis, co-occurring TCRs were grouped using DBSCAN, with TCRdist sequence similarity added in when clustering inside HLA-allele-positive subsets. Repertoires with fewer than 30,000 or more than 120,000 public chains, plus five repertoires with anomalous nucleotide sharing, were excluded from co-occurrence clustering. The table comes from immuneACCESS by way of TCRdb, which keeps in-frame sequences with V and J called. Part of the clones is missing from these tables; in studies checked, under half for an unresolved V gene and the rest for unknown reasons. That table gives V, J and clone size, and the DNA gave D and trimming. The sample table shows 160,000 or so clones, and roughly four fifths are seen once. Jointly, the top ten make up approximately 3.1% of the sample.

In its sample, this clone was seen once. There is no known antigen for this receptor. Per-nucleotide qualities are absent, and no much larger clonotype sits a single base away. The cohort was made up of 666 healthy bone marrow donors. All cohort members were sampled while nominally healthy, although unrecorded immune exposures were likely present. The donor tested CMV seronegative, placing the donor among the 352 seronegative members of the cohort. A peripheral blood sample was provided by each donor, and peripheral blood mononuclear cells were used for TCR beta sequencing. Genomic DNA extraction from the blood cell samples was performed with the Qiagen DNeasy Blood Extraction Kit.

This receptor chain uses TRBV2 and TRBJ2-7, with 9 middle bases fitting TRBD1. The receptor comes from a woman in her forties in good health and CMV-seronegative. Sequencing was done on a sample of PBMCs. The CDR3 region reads CASFDSTGTGLYEQYF. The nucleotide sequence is TGTGCCAGCTTTGATAGTACCGGGACAGGGCTCTACGAGCAGTACTTC.